These 9 T cell receptor beta chains originate from one sample sequenced in a study of cytotoxic CD8 clonotypes in ibrutinib-treated CLL. Clones were read by immunoSEQ multiplex PCR, and TCRdb kept only the in-frame ones, dropping some. The repertoire holds 45,000 or so clones, about 57% seen once, with 25% to 30% in the top ten. The sample here was PBMCs, taken after 24 months of ibrutinib treatment. These receptors came from a human donor with chronic lymphocytic leukemia.

Notes on this clone: One end of the junction varies from germline; a read error may be responsible. The chain employs TRBV7-7 and TRBJ2-2; tentatively, D is TRBD1 (5 bases). The length of the CDR3 is 12 residues. CDR1 SSHAT and CDR2 FNYEAQ come from the germline V gene (reference sequence). CDR3 sequence: CASSLGVGELFF. CDR3 DNA sequence: TGTGCTAGCAGCTTAGGGGTCGGGGAGCTGTTTTTT.

J is TRBJ1-6 and V is TRBV5-6; 7 bases line up with TRBD1. The germline gives CDR1 SGHDT, CDR2 YYEEEE. Unmatched junction bases numbered 11, after V lost 4 bases and J lost 7 bases. The CDR3 contains 16 residues. The CDR3 coding sequence is TGTGCCAGCAGCAACTACCCCGGGACAGTAAATTCACCCCTCCACTTT. Translated: CASSNYPGTVNSPLHF.

This sequence joins TRBV2 and TRBJ2-7, with 9 bases fitting TRBD1. The CDR3 consists of 13 residues. Trimming cost V 7 bases and J 4 bases; bases outside gene matches: 5. Germline V gene lookup returns CDR1 SNHLY and CDR2 FYNNEI. The CDR3 DNA sequence: TGTGCCAGCAACCGGGACAGGGATTACGAGCAGTACTTC. As protein: CASNRDRDYEQYF.

This clone was counted a single time. This rearrangement joins TRBV7-9 to TRBJ1-6; D possibly corresponds to TRBD1 (5 bases). Germline V lookup: CDR1 SEHNR, CDR2 FQNEAQ (reference sequence). The germline V and J ends were trimmed by 5 bases and 0 bases, with 14 bases remaining between them. This CDR3 region has 17 residues. As DNA, the CDR3 is TGTGCCAGCAGCGCAAGGGGATCCAGCTCCTATAATTCACCCCTCCACTTT. Its protein is CASSARGSSSYNSPLHF.

The chain combines TRBV15 with TRBJ2-7; unclear D gene. Germline loops: CDR1 LNHNV, CDR2 YYDKDF (reference sequence). This CDR3 spans 14 amino acids. Trimming shortened V by 0 bases and J by 2 bases, and 8 bases separated the two germline ends. In nucleotides, the CDR3 is TGTGCCACCAGCAGAGATCGGAACACCTACGAGCAGTACTTC. Translated: CATSRDRNTYEQYF.

A few counts support this clone. This chain uses TRBV19 with TRBJ2-7; 7 positions match TRBD1. Germline V gives CDR1 LNHDA, CDR2 SQIVND (reference sequence). The CDR3 runs to 13 residues. Trimming removed 2 bases from V and 3 bases from J; junction bases left unmatched: 1. CDR3 in DNA: TGTGCCAGTAGTATACGACAGGGCTACGAGCAGTACTTC. Amino acids: CASSIRQGYEQYF.

This clone was recorded at least ten times. The chain couples TRBV11-2 to TRBJ1-6; the D is unclear. Looked up from germline, CDR1 is SGHAT and CDR2 is FQNNGV. V was clipped by 2 bases and J by 9 bases, with 11 bases between them. This CDR3 comprises 14 residues. The chain's CDR3 is CASSLQLMSSPLHF. For the CDR3, the DNA is TGTGCCAGCAGCTTACAGTTAATGAGTTCACCCCTCCACTTT.

This clone was recorded at least ten times. The V gene is TRBV7-6, the J gene TRBJ1-5, with D possibly matching TRBD1 (6 bases). This CDR3 has 16 amino acids. Per germline, CDR1 SGHVS and CDR2 FNYEAQ. Trimming removed 2 bases from V and 1 base from J, with 12 bases in between. The CDR3, as DNA: TGTGCCAGCAGCTTAAATGGGGGCATAAGCAATCAGCCCCAGCATTTT. It encodes CASSLNGGISNQPQHF.

This clone was seen more than once but under ten times. The chain recombines TRBV2 with TRBJ1-5; no firm D call. This CDR3 has 12 residues. With 4 bases removed from V and 9 bases from J, the gap between germline ends came to 10 bases. CDR1 and CDR2 (germline): SNHLY, FYNNEI. CDR3 sequence: CASSASGSPQHF. Here the CDR3 DNA reads TGTGCCAGCAGTGCTTCCGGATCGCCCCAGCATTTT.